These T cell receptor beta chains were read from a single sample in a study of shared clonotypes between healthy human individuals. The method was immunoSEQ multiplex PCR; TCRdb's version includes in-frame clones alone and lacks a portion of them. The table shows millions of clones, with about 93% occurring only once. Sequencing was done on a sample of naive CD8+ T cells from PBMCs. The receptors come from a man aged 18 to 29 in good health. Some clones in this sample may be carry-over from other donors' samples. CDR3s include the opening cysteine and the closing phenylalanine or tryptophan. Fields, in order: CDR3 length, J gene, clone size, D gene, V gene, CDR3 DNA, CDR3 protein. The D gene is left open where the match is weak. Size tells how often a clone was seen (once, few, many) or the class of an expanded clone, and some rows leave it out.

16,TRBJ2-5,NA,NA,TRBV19,TGTGCCAGTAGTGGGCCTGGGACTGCTGAGAGGGAGACCCAGTACTTC,CASSGPGTAERETQYF
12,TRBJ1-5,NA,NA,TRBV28,TGTGCCAGCTTCGGGGAGTTACAGCCCCAGCATTTT,CASFGELQPQHF
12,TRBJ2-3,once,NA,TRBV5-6,TGTGCCAGCAGCTTTAATGCAGATACGCAGTATTTT,CASSFNADTQYF
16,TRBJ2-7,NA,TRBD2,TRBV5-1,TGCGCCAGCAGCTTGGCTAGGACTAGCGGGAGGAACGAGCAGTACTTC,CASSLARTSGRNEQYF
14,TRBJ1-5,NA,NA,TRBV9,TGTGCCAGCAGCGGGGGTGTCGGCAATCAGCCCCAGCATTTT,CASSGGVGNQPQHF
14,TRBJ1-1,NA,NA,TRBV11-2,TGTGCCAGCAGCTTAACAACTTCGGAGACTGAAGCTTTCTTT,CASSLTTSETEAFF
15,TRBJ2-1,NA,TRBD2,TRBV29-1,TGCAGCGTTGAAGATCGCGGGAGGGCCAACGATGAGCAGTTCTTC,CSVEDRGRANDEQFF
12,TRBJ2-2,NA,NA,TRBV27,TGTGCCAGCAGTTGGAACACCGGGGAGCTGTTTTTT,CASSWNTGELFF
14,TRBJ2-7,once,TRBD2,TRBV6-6,TGTGCCAGCAGCTATGGACTAGCGGGCTACGAGCAGTACTTC,CASSYGLAGYEQYF
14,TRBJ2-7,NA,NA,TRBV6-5,TGTGCCAGCAGTTACGCGGCAGCCTCCTACGAGCAGTACTTC,CASSYAAASYEQYF
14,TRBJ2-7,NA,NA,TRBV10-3,TGTGCCATCAGTGATATCGGGGGAGAGAACGAGCAGTACTTC,CAISDIGGENEQYF
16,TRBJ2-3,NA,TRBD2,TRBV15,TGTGCCACCAGCAGAGCGGGACTAGCGGTCACAGATACGCAGTATTTT,CATSRAGLAVTDTQYF
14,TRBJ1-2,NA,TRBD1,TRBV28,TGTGCCAGCAGTTTTGCAGGGGGCGTAAATGGCTACACCTTC,CASSFAGGVNGYTF
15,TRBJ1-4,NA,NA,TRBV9,TGTGCCAGCAGCGGACCGGCCGGGGTCCGTGAAAAACTGTTTTTT,CASSGPAGVREKLFF
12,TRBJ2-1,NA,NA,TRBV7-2,TGTGCCAGCAGCCCCAATGGGATTGAGCAGTTCTTC,CASSPNGIEQFF
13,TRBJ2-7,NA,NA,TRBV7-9,TGTGCCAGCAGCCCCCGGGACCGCTACGAGCAGTACTTC,CASSPRDRYEQYF
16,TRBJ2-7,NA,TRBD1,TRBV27,TGTGCCAGCAGTCCTGGACAGGGCTTCCTCTCCTACGAGCAGTACTTC,CASSPGQGFLSYEQYF
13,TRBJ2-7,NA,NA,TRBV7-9,TGTGCCAGCCGGGACCCACCCTTCGGCGAGCAGTACTTC,CASRDPPFGEQYF
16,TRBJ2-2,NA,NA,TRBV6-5,TGTGCCAGCAGTTCCTTCGAGGGGCTAACAGCCGGGGAGCTGTTTTTT,CASSSFEGLTAGELFF
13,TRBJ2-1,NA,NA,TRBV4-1,TGCGCCAGCAGCCAAGTTGGGGCTAGTGAGCAGTTCTTC,CASSQVGASEQFF
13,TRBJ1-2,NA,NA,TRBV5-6,TGTGCCAGCAGCACTAATAGGGCGGGAGGCTACACCTTC,CASSTNRAGGYTF
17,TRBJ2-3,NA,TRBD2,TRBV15,TGTGCCACCAGCAGTTTCACGGGACTAGCGGGAGGAGATACGCAGTATTTT,CATSSFTGLAGGDTQYF
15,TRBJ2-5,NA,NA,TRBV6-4,TGTGCCCGCTGCGAGTCGGCTTTCTCCCAAGAGACCCAGTACTTC,CARCESAFSQETQYF
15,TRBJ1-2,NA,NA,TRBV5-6,TGTGCCAGCAGCTTGGGGCAGGTTTTATTGGATGGCTACACCTTC,CASSLGQVLLDGYTF
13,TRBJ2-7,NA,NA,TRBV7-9,TGTGCCAGCAGTACAGGGATCTACTACGAGCAGTACTTC,CASSTGIYYEQYF
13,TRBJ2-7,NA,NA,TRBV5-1,TGCGCCAGCAGCTGGGGAACGGGAGTAGAGCAGTACTTC,CASSWGTGVEQYF
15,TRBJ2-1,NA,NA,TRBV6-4,TGTGCCAGCAGTGAATTGGGCACCTTCGGGGATGAGCAGTTCTTC,CASSELGTFGDEQFF
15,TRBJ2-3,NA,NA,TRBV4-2,TGTGCCAGCAGCCAAGATCGGCCACCCCCAGATACGCAGTATTTT,CASSQDRPPPDTQYF